This paragraph reports one T cell receptor beta chain. There are a few counts of this clonotype. It lacks a known antigen. No quality values exist for individual bases; no much larger clone is one base distant. The data originate from a study of T cell repertoires in aging, cancer and after chemotherapy (dated by TCRdb to between 2018 and 2021). Concerning the study at large: Donors spanned six age groups from 30 or younger to 70 or older, with at least three individuals per group. Paired pre- and post-chemotherapy samples in the solid tumor group came from brain tumor (glioblastoma) patients receiving temozolomide-based therapy. The complete dataset included approximately 10 million TCR reads. Peripheral blood TCR beta repertoires from healthy donors and cancer patients were profiled to examine immunoaging and T cell reconstitution after chemotherapy. A cohort of 200 to 250 cancer patients (around 93 with hematological and some 120 with solid cancers) was assembled, and 95 to 100 healthy donors were included as a reference group.

TCR beta rearrangements were amplified from genomic DNA isolated from peripheral blood, not from sorted cells or RNA. The trim is 1 base for V and 6 bases for J, with a gap of 9 bases between the germline ends. From the cysteine up to the phenylalanine, the CDR3 has a length of 13 residues. Only the CDR3 part of the read is kept: 39 bases, read in frame from the first base. CDR1 and CDR2 were assigned from the germline V gene as SGHTA and FQGTGA. Rearranged TRB sequences spanning V, D and J segments were amplified by multiplex touch-down PCR using a mixed TRB-A/B primer pool. Illumina adapters and sample indices were attached to the amplicons through two consecutive PCR reactions run with Phusion HS II polymerase. The amplicons were purified from gel with the NucleoSpin Gel and PCR Clean-up kit and then assessed with Qubit and an Agilent 2100 Bioanalyzer. Sequencing of libraries was carried out on an Illumina MiSeq in 600-cycle, single-indexed, paired-end runs. Turning to the authors' computational methods: MiXCR versions 2.12 and 3.0.5 were used to process TRB sequences. Each unique CDR3 nucleotide sequence was treated as one clone, and only productive sequences with two or more reads were kept. The repertoire metrics were Shannon diversity, evenness, clonality (defined as one minus evenness), and alpha-parameterized diversity profiles covering alpha 0 to 5. The IGoR algorithm was used to calculate generation probabilities for clones in the paired samples taken before and after chemotherapy. Through fastp at Q25 and MiXCR, TCRdb rebuilt clones from the public reads, retaining in-frame beta chains. Duplicate CDR3 protein sequences are folded into a single record with the most common DNA and genes. It is TCRdb's table, rather than the study itself, that gives the V and J calls and clone size. Within this sample are 6,700 or so distinct CDR3 sequences, with about 50% of them counted one time only. The ten largest clones add up to 1.5% to 2% of the sample.

Overall study outcomes, separate from this receptor: Untreated patients with hematological or solid cancers showed significantly lower blood TCR diversity and higher clonality than age-matched healthy donors. It was noted by the authors that conclusions about immunological memory after chemotherapy cannot be drawn from the repertoire data. In healthy donors, the drop in TCR diversity with age came mainly from a loss of richness, whereas in cancer patients a loss of evenness also played a part. In both cancer cohorts, median generation probability rose over the chemotherapy interval, which suggests that the repertoire was reconstituted through rebound thymic output.

The chain is encoded by TRBV7-3 joined to TRBJ1-1; TRBD1 could be the D gene, as 5 bases match. The sample taken for sequencing was blood. This sequence originates from a human donor with a solid tumor. The sequenced DNA: TGTGCCAGCAGCTTAATTGACAGCGCTGAAGCTTTCTTT. The resulting protein is CASSLIDSAEAFF. This CDR3, with the reference TRBV7-3 and TRBJ1-1 proteins standing in past its ends, gives the full variable domain GAGVSQTPSNKVTEKGKYVELRCDPISGHTALYWYRQSLGQGPEFLIYFQGTGAADDSGLPNDRFFAVRPEGSVSTLKIQRTERGDSAVYLCASSLIDSAEAFFGQGTRLTVV.